This entry concerns a single T cell receptor (beta chain). Its antigen remains unidentified. The CDR3 totals 14 residues. CDR1 and CDR2 (germline): SGHAT, FQDESV (reference sequence). Trimming took 5 bases from V and 6 from J, leaving 16 bases between them. The data were taken from a study of cytomegalovirus exposure and HLA in healthy donors. Points from the study as a whole: An analysis done earlier found most TCR beta V segments productive about 87% or about 30% of the time. Published work reported that the classifier diagnosed cytomegalovirus status with high specificity and sensitivity. Among the CMV-associated chains, a few were confirmed in vitro as specific for CMV antigens.

The PCR made use of 60 Vbeta and 13 Jbeta primers. Generated by immunoSEQ multiplex PCR, the TCRdb table keeps only in-frame clones and is missing some. The sample holds about 39,000 clones. Though probably carrying unrecorded immune exposures, donors were nominally healthy at sampling. The material sequenced was PBMCs. This chain connects TRBV11-1 to TRBJ1-1, with a tentative D call TRBD1 (6 bases). The origin of this receptor is a woman in her 30s in good health and CMV-seropositive. The CDR3 nucleotides read TGTGCCAGCAGCGAAGCAGGGGCCGGTCCTGAAGCTTTCTTT. Translation: CASSEAGAGPEAFF.